The 20 T cell receptor beta chains given below trace back to one sample, sequenced in a study of OX40 agonist ivuxolimab in advanced cancers. Library prep was done by the immunoSEQ multiplex PCR assay. As stored in TCRdb, this immuneACCESS dataset retains in-frame rearrangements with V and J assigned. A fraction of the clones does not appear; measured against another copy, unresolved V genes explain less than half of the discrepancy, and the remainder lacks a known reason. Counted in this sample were 70,000 or so clones; 65% to 85% of them appeared once. Approximately 10% of the sample comes from the top ten. The source was CD4+ or CD8+ T cells sorted from blood, collected in a trial of the OX40 agonist ivuxolimab. These receptors all stem from an adult with an advanced solid tumor such as melanoma, head and neck, liver or kidney cancer.

The chain recombines TRBV12-5 with TRBJ2-3; 7 bases align to TRBD1. Germline values: CDR1 LGHNT, CDR2 FRNRAP. The trim removed 3 bases at V and 2 bases at J, leaving 5 bases unmatched. The CDR3 loop spans 15 amino acids. CDR3 region: CASGLVGTATDTQYF. The CDR3 coding sequence is TGTGCTAGTGGTTTAGTCGGGACAGCCACAGATACGCAGTATTTT.

This clone was recorded once. One end of the junction varies from germline; a read error may be responsible. The rearrangement links TRBV19 to TRBJ2-3, with 8 nucleotides matching TRBD2. There are 15 residues in the CDR3. Germline CDR1 LNHDA, CDR2 SQIVND (reference sequence). The CDR3 nucleotides are TGTGCCAGTAATATAGCTGCGGGGGGTCCAGATACGCAGTATTTT. Translation: CASNIAAGGPDTQYF.

In this sample, this clone turned up a few times. As DNA, the CDR3 is TGTGCCAGCAGCCCGCTAGCGGGTGAAAGCTCCTACAATGAGCAGTTCTTC. As protein: CASSPLAGESSYNEQFF. The rearrangement links TRBV13 to TRBJ2-1; TRBD2 agrees at 8 bases. The CDR3 has 17 residues. Per germline, CDR1 PRHDT and CDR2 FYEKMQ (reference sequence). V lost 5 bases and J lost 0; bases outside the gene matches: 9.

This clone was counted between two and nine times. V gene TRBV5-1 combines with J gene TRBJ2-7; 8 positions match TRBD1. The CDR3 totals 16 residues. The ends lost 1 base at V and 0 bases at J; junction bases unmatched: 6. The germline V gene has CDR1 SGHRS and CDR2 YFSETQ. CDR3 bases: TGCGCCAGCAGCTTGTCCTCAGGGGGCTCCTCCTACGAGCAGTACTTC. It codes for CASSLSSGGSSYEQYF.

CDR3 nucleotide sequence: TGTGCCACAGGACAGCCCATGAACACTGAAGCTTTCTTT. Its translation: CATGQPMNTEAFF. The V call is TRBV21-1, the J call TRBJ1-1; TRBD1, the table's D call, was not compared with the DNA. TRBV21-1 is marked as a pseudogene. The CDR3 sequence is 13 residues long.

This clone appeared a single time. The chain carries TRBV11-2 and TRBJ2-1, with no clear D. The germline V gene encodes CDR1 SGHAT and CDR2 FQNNGV. V lost 5 bases and J 3 bases, leaving 14 bases between the germline ends. The CDR3 spans 15 residues. CDR3 amino acids: CASSPLAGGYNEQFF. DNA of the CDR3: TGTGCCAGCAGCCCATTAGCAGGCGGCTACAATGAGCAGTTCTTC.

The chain carries TRBV2 and TRBJ2-1; maybe TRBD1 (6 bases). This CDR3 contains 13 residues. The V gene's germline CDR1 is SNHLY and CDR2 FYNNEI. V dropped 6 bases and J dropped 5 bases, with 11 bases sitting between them. The CDR3 here is CASRRDRNNEQFF. CDR3 DNA sequence: TGTGCCAGCAGGAGAGACAGGAACAATGAGCAGTTCTTC.

V usage is TRBV5-1 and J usage is TRBJ2-2; weak D call: TRBD1 (5 bases). Trimming took 1 base from V and 6 from J, leaving 10 bases between them. This CDR3 has 14 amino acids. Germline V gene data show CDR1 as SGHRS and CDR2 as YFSETQ. CDR3 region: CASSLHRLAGELFF. In DNA, the CDR3 is TGCGCCAGCAGCTTGCACAGGCTGGCCGGGGAGCTGTTTTTT. Filled out from reference TRBV5-1 and TRBJ2-2, the complete variable domain reads KAGVTQTPRYLIKTRGQQVTLSCSPISGHRSVSWYQQTPGQGLQFLFEYFSETQRNKGNFPGRFSGRQFSNSRSEMNVSTLELGDSALYLCASSLHRLAGELFFGEGSRLTVL.

The DNA of the CDR3 is TGTGCCACCAGCAGCGGGACTAGCGGGAGAATGGATGAGCAGTTCTTC. It translates to CATSSGTSGRMDEQFF. The rearrangement uses TRBV15 and TRBJ2-1; 14 nucleotides align to TRBD2. Germline CDR1 LNHNV, CDR2 YYDKDF (reference sequence). This CDR3 has 16 residues. V trimming: 3 bases; J trimming: 8 bases; junction bases outside the gene matches: 6.

V is TRBV5-1 and J is TRBJ2-5; D is unclear. Germline V gene sequence: CDR1 SGHRS, CDR2 YFSETQ. The V end was cut by 5 bases, the J end by 1 base, with 12 bases between. The CDR3 has 14 amino acids. In nucleotides, the CDR3 is TGCGCCAGCAGTTTGAGAGGATTCCAAGAGACCCAGTACTTC. Translation gives CASSLRGFQETQYF. Together with reference TRBV5-1 and TRBJ2-5, the CDR3 gives the full variable domain: KAGVTQTPRYLIKTRGQQVTLSCSPISGHRSVSWYQQTPGQGLQFLFEYFSETQRNKGNFPGRFSGRQFSNSRSEMNVSTLELGDSALYLCASSLRGFQETQYFGPGTRLLVL.

The chain couples TRBV18 to TRBJ2-6, with TRBD2 identical over 10 bases. V was clipped by 6 bases and J by 3 bases; unmatched bases: 14. The CDR3 has 19 amino acids. The germline gives CDR1 KGHSH, CDR2 LQKENI. The CDR3 spells CASSSRGSGGKHGANVLTF. CDR3 DNA: TGTGCCAGCTCCTCTCGCGGTAGCGGGGGGAAACATGGGGCCAACGTCCTGACTTTC.

The V call is TRBV7-9, the J call TRBJ1-2; tentatively, D is TRBD1 (5 bases). Looked up from germline, CDR1 is SEHNR and CDR2 is FQNEAQ (reference sequence). The CDR3 totals 16 residues. Trimming took 5 bases from V and 0 from J, leaving 16 bases between them. CDR3 loop: CASSPQGGGANYGYTF. CDR3 DNA sequence: TGTGCCAGCAGCCCTCAGGGCGGTGGAGCTAACTATGGCTACACCTTC. Full variable domain (rest looked up from reference TRBV7-9 and TRBJ1-2): DTGVSQNPRHKITKRGQNVTFRCDPISEHNRLYWYRQTLGQGPEFLTYFQNEAQLEKSRLLSDRFSAERPKGSFSTLEIQRTEQGDSAMYLCASSPQGGGANYGYTFGSGTRLTVV.

The table lists this clone with a count of one. This chain links TRBV6-5 with TRBJ2-1; D is unresolved. CDR3 length: 14 amino acids. From germline, CDR1 is MNHEY and CDR2 SVGAGI. V lost 2 bases, J lost 8 bases, and 13 bases lay in between. The CDR3 DNA follows: TGTGCCAGCAGTTACCTCCCTACAGCAGATGAGCAGTTCTTC. This translates into CASSYLPTADEQFF.

The V call is TRBV19, the J call TRBJ1-5; D is unresolved. Trimming took 3 bases from V and 3 from J, leaving 6 bases between them. In germline, CDR1 is LNHDA, CDR2 SQIVND (reference sequence). The CDR3 is made up of 13 amino acids. CDR3 DNA sequence: TGTGCCAGTAGTATGCAGGTCAATCAGCCCCAGCATTTT. Its protein is CASSMQVNQPQHF.

The V call is TRBV21-1, the J call TRBJ2-5; the DNA was not used to check the table's D call, TRBD2. TRBV21-1 is designated a pseudogene. The CDR3 totals 16 residues. Here the CDR3 reads CASSKVSGRGKETQYF. CDR3 nucleotides: TGTGCCAGCAGCAAAGTGAGCGGGAGAGGGAAAGAGACCCAGTACTTC.

The chain combines TRBV6-1 with TRBJ2-4; D gene uncertain. Germline CDR1 and CDR2: MNHNS and SASEGT. Trimming shortened V by 3 bases and J by 3 bases, and 15 bases separated the two germline ends. The length of the CDR3 is 16 residues. The chain's CDR3 is CASSDKGRVGKNIQYF. CDR3 bases: TGTGCCAGCAGTGACAAGGGCAGAGTAGGCAAAAACATTCAGTACTTC.

This clone was picked up one time. The J gene is TRBJ2-7, the V gene TRBV30, with D possibly being TRBD2 (5 bases). Germline CDR1 and CDR2: GTSNPN and SVGIG (reference sequence). V lost 5 bases and J 4 bases, leaving 12 bases between the germline ends. CDR3 length: 12 amino acids. For the CDR3, the DNA is TGTGCCTGGGCAGGCCGAGGGTACGAGCAGTACTTC. Protein: CAWAGRGYEQYF. Filled out from reference TRBV30 and TRBJ2-7, the complete variable domain reads SQTIHQWPATLVQPVGSPLSLECTVEGTSNPNLYWYRQAAGRGLQLLFYSVGIGQISSEVPQNLSASRPQDRQFILSSKKLLLSDSGFYLCAWAGRGYEQYFGPGTRLTVT.

The chain employs TRBV19 and TRBJ1-2, with 7 bases matching TRBD1. The V gene's germline CDR1 is LNHDA and CDR2 SQIVND (reference sequence). The CDR3 extends over 15 amino acids. Trimming removed 7 bases from V and 2 bases from J; junction bases left unmatched: 10. The CDR3 protein is CASTMPGGVNYGYTF. The CDR3 region has the DNA TGTGCCAGTACTATGCCAGGGGGGGTGAACTATGGCTACACCTTC. Filled out from reference TRBV19 and TRBJ1-2, the complete variable domain reads DGGITQSPKYLFRKEGQNVTLSCEQNLNHDAMYWYRQDPGQGLRLIYYSQIVNDFQKGDIAEGYSVSREKKESFPLTVTSAQKNPTAFYLCASTMPGGVNYGYTFGSGTRLTVV.

The V and J genes are TRBV27 and TRBJ1-5; D gene uncertain. V gave up 2 bases and J gave up 5 bases, with 10 bases separating them. Germline loops: CDR1 MNHEY, CDR2 SMNVEV (reference sequence). The CDR3 has 14 amino acids. CDR3 sequence reads: CASSLKAGDQPQHF. For the CDR3, the DNA is TGTGCCAGCAGTTTAAAAGCTGGCGATCAGCCCCAGCATTTT.

This clone was observed a single time. V and J are TRBV7-3 and TRBJ2-1; TRBD2 matches 13 bases. The CDR3 has 15 residues. V lost 4 bases to trimming and J lost 4 bases; unmatched junction nucleotides: 1. Per the germline V gene, CDR1 is SGHTA and CDR2 is FQGTGA. The CDR3, as DNA: TGTGCCAGCAGCTGGGGACTAGCGGGGTACAATGAGCAGTTCTTC. This sequence encodes CASSWGLAGYNEQFF.